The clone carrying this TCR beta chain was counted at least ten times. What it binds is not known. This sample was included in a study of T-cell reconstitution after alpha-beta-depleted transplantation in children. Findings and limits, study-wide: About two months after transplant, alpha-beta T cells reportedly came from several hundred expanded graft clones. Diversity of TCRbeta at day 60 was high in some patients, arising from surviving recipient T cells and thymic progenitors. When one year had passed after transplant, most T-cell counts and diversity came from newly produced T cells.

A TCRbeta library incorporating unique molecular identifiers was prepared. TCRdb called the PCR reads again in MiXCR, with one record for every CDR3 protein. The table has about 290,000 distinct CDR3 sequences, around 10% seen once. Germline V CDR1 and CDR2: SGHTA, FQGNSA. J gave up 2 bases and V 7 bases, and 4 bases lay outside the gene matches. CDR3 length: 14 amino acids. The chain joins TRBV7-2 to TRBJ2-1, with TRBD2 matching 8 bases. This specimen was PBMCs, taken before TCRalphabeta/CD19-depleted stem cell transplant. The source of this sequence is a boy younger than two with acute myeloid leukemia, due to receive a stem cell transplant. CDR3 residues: CASTHGGAYNEQFF. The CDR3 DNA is TGTGCCAGCACCCACGGGGGGGCCTACAATGAGCAGTTCTTC.